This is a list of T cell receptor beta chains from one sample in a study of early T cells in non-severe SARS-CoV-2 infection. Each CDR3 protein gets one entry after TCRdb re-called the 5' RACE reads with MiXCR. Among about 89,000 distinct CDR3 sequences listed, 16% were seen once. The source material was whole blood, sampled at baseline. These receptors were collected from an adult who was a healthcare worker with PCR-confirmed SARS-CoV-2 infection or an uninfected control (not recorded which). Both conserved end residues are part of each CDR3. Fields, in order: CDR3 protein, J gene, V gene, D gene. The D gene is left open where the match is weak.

CDR3aa: CASSPDYGYTF
j_gene: TRBJ1-2
v_gene: TRBV16
d_gene: NA

CDR3aa: CASTFHAGQKGSPLHF
j_gene: TRBJ1-6
v_gene: TRBV6-6
d_gene: TRBD1

CDR3aa: CASSRNDRSYEQYF
j_gene: TRBJ2-7
v_gene: TRBV6-5
d_gene: NA

CDR3aa: CASSLGRGSYEQYF
j_gene: TRBJ2-7
v_gene: TRBV7-2
d_gene: TRBD1

CDR3aa: CASSASGYYNEQFF
j_gene: TRBJ2-1
v_gene: TRBV9
d_gene: TRBD2

CDR3aa: CASSLWPGTPQETQYF
j_gene: TRBJ2-5
v_gene: TRBV28
d_gene: NA

CDR3aa: CASSLGVWEETQYF
j_gene: TRBJ2-5
v_gene: TRBV5-6
d_gene: NA

CDR3aa: CASSLGGLAVTQYF
j_gene: TRBJ2-3
v_gene: TRBV12-3/TRBV12-4
d_gene: TRBD2

CDR3aa: CASSPGSSYEQYF
j_gene: TRBJ2-7
v_gene: TRBV5-1
d_gene: NA

CDR3aa: CASRRQGDSGNTIYF
j_gene: TRBJ1-3
v_gene: TRBV28
d_gene: NA

CDR3aa: CASSQTGFAETQYF
j_gene: TRBJ2-5
v_gene: TRBV7-7
d_gene: NA

CDR3aa: CASSQDRGLARNNEQFF
j_gene: TRBJ2-1
v_gene: TRBV4-3
d_gene: TRBD2

CDR3aa: CASSLGQGTEKLFF
j_gene: TRBJ1-4
v_gene: TRBV6-5
d_gene: TRBD1

CDR3aa: CASSEALLAGTSTDTQYF
j_gene: TRBJ2-3
v_gene: TRBV2
d_gene: TRBD2

CDR3aa: CASSLGHGTDTQYF
j_gene: TRBJ2-3
v_gene: TRBV7-7
d_gene: NA